This T cell receptor (beta chain) appears in the sequencing data of a study of control samples from healthy donors and cancer patients. The V gene lost 5 bases and the J gene lost 3 bases, with 17 bases spanning the gap. CDR1 SGHVS and CDR2 FQNEAQ come from the germline V gene. CDR3 length equals 15 residues. Only a few counts were recorded for this clone. Clones were sequenced by immunoSEQ multiplex PCR, and TCRdb holds only the in-frame ones, with some missing. The sample has about 410,000 clones; 90% are singletons. This chain links TRBV7-8 with TRBJ2-7; TRBD2 is a possible D gene (5 bases). The specimen sequenced was PBMCs. The receptor was isolated from a middle-aged man with head and neck cancer. The CDR3 nucleotides read TGTGCCAGCAGCCAGTCCCTCGGGGAAGTCTACGAGCAGTACTTC. Encoded protein: CASSQSLGEVYEQYF.